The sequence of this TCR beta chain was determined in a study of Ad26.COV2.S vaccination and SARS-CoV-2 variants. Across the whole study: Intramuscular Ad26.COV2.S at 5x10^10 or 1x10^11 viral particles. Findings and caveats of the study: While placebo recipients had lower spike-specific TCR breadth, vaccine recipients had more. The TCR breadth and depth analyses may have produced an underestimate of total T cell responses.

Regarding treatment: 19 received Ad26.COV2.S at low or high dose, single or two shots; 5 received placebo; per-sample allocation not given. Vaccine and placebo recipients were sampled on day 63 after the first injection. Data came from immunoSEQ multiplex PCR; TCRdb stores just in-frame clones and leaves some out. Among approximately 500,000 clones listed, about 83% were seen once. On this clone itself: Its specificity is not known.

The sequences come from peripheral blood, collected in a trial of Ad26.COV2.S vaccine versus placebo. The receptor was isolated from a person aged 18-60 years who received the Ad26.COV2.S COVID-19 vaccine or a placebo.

CDR3 bases: TGCAGCGTGACCCTACTAGAGACAGATACGCAGTATTTT. Its protein is CSVTLLETDTQYF. The chain carries TRBV29-1 and TRBJ2-3; a possible D gene is TRBD2 (5 bases). CDR1 SQVTM and CDR2 ANQGSEA come from the germline V gene. Trimming cost V 6 bases and J 3 bases, with 13 bases left between them. The CDR3 is 13 amino acids.